These 6 T cell receptor beta chains share one sample of origin, sequenced in a study of spatial heterogeneity in lung cancer. The sample's time point: sample taken at primary tumor resection. TCRdb reprocessed the 5' RACE reads via MiXCR and lists one record per CDR3 protein. The sample holds approximately 20,000 distinct CDR3 sequences, 4.6% seen once. Here the sequenced sample was PBMCs, taken at surgery. The receptors shown here come from a male donor with early-stage non-small cell lung cancer.

This clonotype was found once. A much larger clone differs from this one at a single base, so this may be a read error. The V and J genes are TRBV19 and TRBJ2-5, with 7 bases fitting TRBD2. This CDR3 is built from 14 residues. Trimming cost V 4 bases and J 10 bases; bases outside gene matches: 12. CDR1 and CDR2 from the germline V gene are LNHDA and SQIVND (reference sequence). The CDR3 DNA reads as TGTGCCAGTAGTACCGGACTAGTGGGAGACGGCCAGTACTTC. This sequence encodes CASSTGLVGDGQYF.

This clonotype was counted many times. The chain uses TRBV6-1 and TRBJ2-7; TRBD1 aligns across 9 bases. The CDR3 sequence is 15 residues long. The ends lost 6 bases at V and 3 bases at J; junction bases unmatched: 9. Germline assignment: CDR1 MNHNS and CDR2 SASEGT. The CDR3 sequence: CASREPPGQGYEQYF. CDR3 DNA: TGTGCCAGCAGAGAACCCCCGGGACAGGGCTACGAGCAGTACTTC.

This clonotype was detected many times. For the CDR3, the DNA is TGTGCCAGCAGTCACAGGGTCGATGAGCAGTTCTTC. Protein product: CASSHRVDEQFF. The rearrangement links TRBV6-6 to TRBJ2-1; maybe TRBD1 (6 bases). CDR1 and CDR2 (germline): MNHNY, SVGAGI (reference sequence). Trimming took off 5 bases at V and 8 bases at J, with 10 bases between the two ends. CDR3 size: 12 residues.

This clonotype was seen repeatedly, ten times or more. V gene TRBV6-5 combines with J gene TRBJ2-7, with 9 bases that match TRBD1. J was trimmed by 6 bases and V by 6 bases; bases with no gene match: 9. From germline, CDR1 is MNHEY and CDR2 SVGAGI. There are 14 residues in the CDR3. The CDR3 coding sequence is TGTGCCAGCAGCCCCACCGGGACAGGGTCCGAGCAGTACTTC. This sequence encodes CASSPTGTGSEQYF.

This clonotype was recorded at least ten times. The rearrangement joins TRBV12-3 or TRBV12-4 to TRBJ2-6, with 8 bases lining up with TRBD2. CDR3 length equals 17 residues. V shed 7 bases, J shed 0 bases, and the junction held 8 bases outside the gene matches. CDR3 bases: TGTGCCAGCACCCAACTAGCGGAGCGCTCTGGGGCCAACGTCCTGACTTTC. It translates to CASTQLAERSGANVLTF.

Many counts were recorded for this clonotype. The chain employs TRBV12-3 or TRBV12-4 and TRBJ2-2; D not certain. V lost 7 bases and J lost 6, with 15 bases in between. The CDR3 covers 14 residues. The CDR3 nucleotides read TGTGCCAGCAAGATTAGCAGTTTCTCCGGGGAGCTGTTTTTT. This sequence encodes CASKISSFSGELFF.